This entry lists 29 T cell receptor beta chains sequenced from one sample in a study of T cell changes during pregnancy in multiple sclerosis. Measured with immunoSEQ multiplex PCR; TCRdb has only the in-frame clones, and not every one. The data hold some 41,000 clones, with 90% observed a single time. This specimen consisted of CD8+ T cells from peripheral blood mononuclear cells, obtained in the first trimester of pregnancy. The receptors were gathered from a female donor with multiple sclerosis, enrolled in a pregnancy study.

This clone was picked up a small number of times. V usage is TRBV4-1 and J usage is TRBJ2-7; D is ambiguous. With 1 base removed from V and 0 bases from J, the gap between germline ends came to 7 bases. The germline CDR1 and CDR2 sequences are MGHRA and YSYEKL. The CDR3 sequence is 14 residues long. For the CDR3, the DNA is TGCGCCAGCAGCCAAGTACCAGACTCCTACGAGCAGTACTTC. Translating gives CASSQVPDSYEQYF.

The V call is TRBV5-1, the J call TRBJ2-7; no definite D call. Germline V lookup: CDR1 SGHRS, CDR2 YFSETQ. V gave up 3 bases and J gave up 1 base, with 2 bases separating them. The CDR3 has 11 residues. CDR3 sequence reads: CASSSSYEQYF. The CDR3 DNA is TGCGCCAGCAGCTCATCCTACGAGCAGTACTTC.

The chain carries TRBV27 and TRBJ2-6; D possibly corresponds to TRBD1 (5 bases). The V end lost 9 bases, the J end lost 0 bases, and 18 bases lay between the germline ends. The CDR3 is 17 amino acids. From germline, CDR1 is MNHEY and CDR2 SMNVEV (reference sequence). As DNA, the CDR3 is TGTGCCAGTCAAAAAGGGGATGGTCTCTCTGGGGCCAACGTCCTGACTTTC. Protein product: CASQKGDGLSGANVLTF.

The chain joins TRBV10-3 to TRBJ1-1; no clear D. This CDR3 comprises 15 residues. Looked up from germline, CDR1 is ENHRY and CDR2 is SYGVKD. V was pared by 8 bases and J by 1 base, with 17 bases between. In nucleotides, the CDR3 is TGTGCCATCTCCCCCGTCCGCTCCGGGAACACTGAAGCTTTCTTT. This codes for CAISPVRSGNTEAFF.

The CDR3 nucleotides read TGTGCCAGCAGTTTGCGCAACAGGGGCTCTAACTATGGCTACACCTTC. Protein: CASSLRNRGSNYGYTF. The chain couples TRBV6-6 to TRBJ1-2; 7 positions agree with TRBD1. Germline values: CDR1 MNHNY, CDR2 SVGAGI (reference sequence). The ends lost 4 bases at V and 0 bases at J; junction bases unmatched: 8. The CDR3 spans 16 residues.

CDR3: CASSFGQGGNQPQHF. CDR3 nucleotide sequence: TGTGCCAGCAGTTTTGGGCAGGGAGGGAATCAGCCCCAGCATTTT. This chain joins TRBV27 and TRBJ1-5; D is perhaps TRBD1 (5 bases). CDR3 size: 15 residues. The V gene's germline CDR1 is MNHEY and CDR2 SMNVEV (reference sequence). V was cut by 3 bases and J by 4 bases, with 13 bases left in between.

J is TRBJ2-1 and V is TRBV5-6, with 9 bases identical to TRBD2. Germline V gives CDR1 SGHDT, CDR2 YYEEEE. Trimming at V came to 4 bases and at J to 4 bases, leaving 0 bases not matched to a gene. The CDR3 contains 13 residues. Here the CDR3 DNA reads TGTGCCAGCAGCAGCGGGAGGTACAATGAGCAGTTCTTC. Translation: CASSSGRYNEQFF.

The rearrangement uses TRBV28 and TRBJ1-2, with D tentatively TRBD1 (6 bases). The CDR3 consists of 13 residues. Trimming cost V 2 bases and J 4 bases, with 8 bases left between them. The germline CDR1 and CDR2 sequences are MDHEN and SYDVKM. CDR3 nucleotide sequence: TGTGCCAGCAGTTTACGGGGGGCCTATGGCTACACCTTC. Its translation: CASSLRGAYGYTF.

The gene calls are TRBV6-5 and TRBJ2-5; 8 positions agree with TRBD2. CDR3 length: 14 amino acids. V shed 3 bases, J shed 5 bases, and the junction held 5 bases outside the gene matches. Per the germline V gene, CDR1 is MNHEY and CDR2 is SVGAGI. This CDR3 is CASSYLSGGETQYF. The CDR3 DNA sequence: TGTGCCAGCAGTTATCTTTCGGGGGGGGAGACCCAGTACTTC.

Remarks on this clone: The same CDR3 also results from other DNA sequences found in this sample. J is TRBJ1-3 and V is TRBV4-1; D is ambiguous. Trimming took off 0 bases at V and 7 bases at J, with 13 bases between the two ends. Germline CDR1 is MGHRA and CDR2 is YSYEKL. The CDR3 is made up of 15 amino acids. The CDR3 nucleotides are TGCGCCAGCAGCCAAGAGGCAGATTCGGGGAACACCATATATTTT. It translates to CASSQEADSGNTIYF.

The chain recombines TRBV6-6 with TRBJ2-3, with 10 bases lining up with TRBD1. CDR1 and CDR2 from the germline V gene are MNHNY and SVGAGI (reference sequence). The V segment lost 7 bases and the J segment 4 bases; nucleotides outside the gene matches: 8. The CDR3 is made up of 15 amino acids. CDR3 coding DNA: TGTGCCAGCACCTTCCGGACAGGGGGAGCAGATACGCAGTATTTT. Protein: CASTFRTGGADTQYF.

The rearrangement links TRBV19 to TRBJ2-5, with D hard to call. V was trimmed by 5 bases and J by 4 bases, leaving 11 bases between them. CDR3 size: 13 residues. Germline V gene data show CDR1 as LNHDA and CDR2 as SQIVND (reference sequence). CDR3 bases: TGTGCCAGTAGTTTTAGTGGGCCAGAGACCCAGTACTTC. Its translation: CASSFSGPETQYF.

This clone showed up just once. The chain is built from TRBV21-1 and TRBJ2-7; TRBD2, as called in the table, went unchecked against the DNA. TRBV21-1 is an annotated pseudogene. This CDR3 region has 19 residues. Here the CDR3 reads CASSKSRGDGRGLIYEQYF. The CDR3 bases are TGTGCCAGCAGCAAAAGTCGGGGGGACGGGAGGGGGCTAATTTACGAGCAGTACTTC.

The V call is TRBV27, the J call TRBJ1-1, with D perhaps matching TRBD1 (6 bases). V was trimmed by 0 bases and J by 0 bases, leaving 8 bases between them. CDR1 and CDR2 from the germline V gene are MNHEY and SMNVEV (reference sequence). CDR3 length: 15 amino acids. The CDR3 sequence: CASSLSQGMNTEAFF. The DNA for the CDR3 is TGTGCCAGCAGTTTATCCCAGGGGATGAACACTGAAGCTTTCTTT.

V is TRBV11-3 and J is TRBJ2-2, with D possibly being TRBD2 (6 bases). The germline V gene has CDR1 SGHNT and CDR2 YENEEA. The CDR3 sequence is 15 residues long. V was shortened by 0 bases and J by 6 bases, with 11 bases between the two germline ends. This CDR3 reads CASSLDPPGAGELFF. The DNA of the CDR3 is TGTGCCAGCAGCTTAGATCCCCCGGGAGCCGGGGAGCTGTTTTTT.

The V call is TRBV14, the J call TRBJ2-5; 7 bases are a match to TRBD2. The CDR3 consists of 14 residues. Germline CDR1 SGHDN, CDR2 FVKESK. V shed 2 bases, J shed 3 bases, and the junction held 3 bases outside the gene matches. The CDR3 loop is CASSQRGREETQYF. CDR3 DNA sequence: TGTGCCAGCAGCCAAAGAGGGAGGGAAGAGACCCAGTACTTC.

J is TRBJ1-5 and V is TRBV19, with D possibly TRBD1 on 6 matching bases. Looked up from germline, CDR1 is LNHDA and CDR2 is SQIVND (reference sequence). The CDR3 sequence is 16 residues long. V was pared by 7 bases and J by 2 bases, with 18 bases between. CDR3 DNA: TGTGCCAGTACCCCCGGGACAATTCTCGGCAATCAGCCCCAGCATTTT. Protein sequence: CASTPGTILGNQPQHF.

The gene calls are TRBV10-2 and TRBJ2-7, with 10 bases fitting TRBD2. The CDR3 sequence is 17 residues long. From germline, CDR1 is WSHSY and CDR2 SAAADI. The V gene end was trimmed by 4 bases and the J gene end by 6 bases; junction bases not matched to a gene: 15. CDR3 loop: CASSGSSGRAPLAEQYF. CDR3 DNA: TGCGCCAGCAGTGGTTCAAGCGGGAGGGCCCCGCTCGCCGAGCAGTACTTC.

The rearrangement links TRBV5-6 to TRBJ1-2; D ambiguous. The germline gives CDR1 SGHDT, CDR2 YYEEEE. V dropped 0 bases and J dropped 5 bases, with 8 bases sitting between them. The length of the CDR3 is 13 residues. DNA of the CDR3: TGTGCCAGCAGCTTGGACAGCCTTTATGGCTACACCTTC. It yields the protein CASSLDSLYGYTF.

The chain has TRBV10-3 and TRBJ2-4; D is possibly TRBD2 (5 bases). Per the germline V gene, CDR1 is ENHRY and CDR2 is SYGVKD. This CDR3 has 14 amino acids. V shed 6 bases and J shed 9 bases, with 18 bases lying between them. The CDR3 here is CAIRDPGWEPIQYF. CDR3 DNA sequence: TGTGCCATCAGGGATCCGGGATGGGAGCCCATTCAGTACTTC.

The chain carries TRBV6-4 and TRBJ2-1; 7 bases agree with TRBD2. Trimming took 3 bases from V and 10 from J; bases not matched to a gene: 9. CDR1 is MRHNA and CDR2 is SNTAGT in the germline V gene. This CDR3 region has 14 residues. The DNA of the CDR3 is TGTGCCAGCAGTGAAGGGGTTGGACTAGGAGAGCAGTTCTTC. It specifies CASSEGVGLGEQFF.

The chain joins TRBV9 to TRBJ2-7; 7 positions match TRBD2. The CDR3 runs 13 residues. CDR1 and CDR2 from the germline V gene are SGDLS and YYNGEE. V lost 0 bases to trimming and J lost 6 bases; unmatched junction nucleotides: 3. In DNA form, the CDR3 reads TGTGCCAGCAGCGTAGGGGGGGGGTCCGAGCAGTACTTC. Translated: CASSVGGGSEQYF.

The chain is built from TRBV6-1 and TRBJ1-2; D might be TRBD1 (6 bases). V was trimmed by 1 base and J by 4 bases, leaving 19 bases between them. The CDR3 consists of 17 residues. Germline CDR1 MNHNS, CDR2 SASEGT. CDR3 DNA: TGTGCCAGCAGTGAAGACGAGACAGGCTGGGAGACCTATGGCTACACCTTC. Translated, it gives CASSEDETGWETYGYTF.

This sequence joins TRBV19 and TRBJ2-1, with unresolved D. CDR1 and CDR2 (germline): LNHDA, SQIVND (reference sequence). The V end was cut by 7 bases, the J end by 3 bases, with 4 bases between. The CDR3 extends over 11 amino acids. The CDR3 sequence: CASTYYNEQFF. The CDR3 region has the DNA TGTGCCAGTACCTACTACAATGAGCAGTTCTTC. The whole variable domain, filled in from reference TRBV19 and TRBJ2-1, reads DGGITQSPKYLFRKEGQNVTLSCEQNLNHDAMYWYRQDPGQGLRLIYYSQIVNDFQKGDIAEGYSVSREKKESFPLTVTSAQKNPTAFYLCASTYYNEQFFGPGTRLTVL.

CDR3 sequence: CASSLGSRSETQYF. The DNA for the CDR3 is TGTGCCAGCAGCTTAGGGAGCCGGAGCGAGACCCAGTACTTC. The J gene is TRBJ2-5, the V gene TRBV7-9; D unclear. Germline V gene sequence: CDR1 SEHNR, CDR2 FQNEAQ (reference sequence). V gave up 1 base and J gave up 5 bases, with 11 bases separating them. The CDR3 has 14 residues.

CDR3 in amino acids: CASSLVQGAYEQYF. DNA for the CDR3: TGCGCCAGCAGCTTGGTACAGGGGGCTTACGAGCAGTACTTC. The chain carries TRBV5-1 and TRBJ2-7; 9 bases map to TRBD1. The CDR3 covers 14 residues. The junction had 2 bases not matched to a gene; V was cut back by 0 bases and J by 4 bases. Germline V gene lookup returns CDR1 SGHRS and CDR2 YFSETQ.

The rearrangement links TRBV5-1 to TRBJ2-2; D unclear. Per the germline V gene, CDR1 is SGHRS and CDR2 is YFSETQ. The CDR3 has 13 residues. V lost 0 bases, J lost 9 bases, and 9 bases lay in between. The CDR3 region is CASSLAVARELFF. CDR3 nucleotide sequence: TGCGCCAGCAGCTTGGCCGTAGCCCGGGAGCTGTTTTTT.

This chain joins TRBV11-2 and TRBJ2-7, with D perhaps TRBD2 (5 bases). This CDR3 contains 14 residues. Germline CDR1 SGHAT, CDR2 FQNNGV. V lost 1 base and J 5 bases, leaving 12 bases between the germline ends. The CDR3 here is CASSLVASGNEQYF. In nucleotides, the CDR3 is TGTGCCAGCAGCTTAGTTGCGTCGGGGAACGAGCAGTACTTC.

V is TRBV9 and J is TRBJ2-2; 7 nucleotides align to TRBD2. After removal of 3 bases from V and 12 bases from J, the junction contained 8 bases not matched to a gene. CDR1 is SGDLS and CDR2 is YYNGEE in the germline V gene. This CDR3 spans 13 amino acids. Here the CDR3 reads CASSADGGGKLFF. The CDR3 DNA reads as TGTGCCAGCAGCGCCGATGGGGGAGGGAAGCTGTTTTTT.